This T cell receptor beta chain was obtained from a study of blood T cell repertoires in COVID-19. Study as a whole: Some COVID-19 samples were acute and others convalescent; all came from the United States, Italy and Spain.

The CDR3 runs 14 residues. Trimming pared 7 bases from V and 7 bases from J, leaving 16 bases between. Patients at the Seattle site were enrolled during active infection and followed longitudinally. Measured with immunoSEQ multiplex PCR; TCRdb has only the in-frame clones, and not every one. The sample records 150,000 to 200,000 clones, approximately 80% being singletons. This TCR derives from a woman aged 40 to 55 with COVID-19, enrolled during active disease. The sequencing input was peripheral blood. The rearrangement links TRBV23-1 to TRBJ1-4; D is unclear. TRBV23-1 is annotated as an ORF whose role is uncertain. CDR3 residues: CASTSETVGEKLFF. The CDR3 nucleotides read TGCGCCAGCACCTCGGAAACAGTGGGTGAAAAACTGTTTTTT.